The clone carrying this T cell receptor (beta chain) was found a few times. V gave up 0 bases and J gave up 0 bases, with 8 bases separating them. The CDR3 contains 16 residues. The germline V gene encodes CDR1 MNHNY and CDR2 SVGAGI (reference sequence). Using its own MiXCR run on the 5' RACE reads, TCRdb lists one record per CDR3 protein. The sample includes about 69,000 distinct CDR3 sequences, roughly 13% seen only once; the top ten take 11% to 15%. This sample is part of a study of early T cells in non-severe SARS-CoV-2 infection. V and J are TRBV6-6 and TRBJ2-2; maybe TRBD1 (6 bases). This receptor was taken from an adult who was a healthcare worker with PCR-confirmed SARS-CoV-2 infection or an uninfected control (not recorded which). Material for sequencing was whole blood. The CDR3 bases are TGTGCCAGCAGTTACTCCGACAGGTCGAACACCGGGGAGCTGTTTTTT. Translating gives CASSYSDRSNTGELFF.